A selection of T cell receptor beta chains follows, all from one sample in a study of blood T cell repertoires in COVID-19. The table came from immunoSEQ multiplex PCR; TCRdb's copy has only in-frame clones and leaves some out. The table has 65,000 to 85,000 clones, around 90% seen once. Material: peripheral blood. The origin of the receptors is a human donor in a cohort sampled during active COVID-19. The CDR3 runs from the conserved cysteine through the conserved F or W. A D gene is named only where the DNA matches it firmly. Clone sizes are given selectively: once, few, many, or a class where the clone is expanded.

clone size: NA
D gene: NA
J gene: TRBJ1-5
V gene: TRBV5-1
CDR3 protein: CASSPGQPNQPQHF
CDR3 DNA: TGCGCCAGCAGCCCCGGACAGCCCAATCAGCCCCAGCATTTT

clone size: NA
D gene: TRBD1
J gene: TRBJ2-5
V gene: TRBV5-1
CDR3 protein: CASSFNNPGQGRGETQYF
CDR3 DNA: TGCGCCAGCAGCTTCAACAATCCTGGACAGGGCCGCGGAGAGACCCAGTACTTC

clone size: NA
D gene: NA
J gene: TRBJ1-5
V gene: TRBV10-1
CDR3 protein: CASICQAPCYRGSNQPQHF
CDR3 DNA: TGCGCCAGCATTTGTCAGGCCCCATGCTATCGGGGAAGCAATCAGCCCCAGCATTTT

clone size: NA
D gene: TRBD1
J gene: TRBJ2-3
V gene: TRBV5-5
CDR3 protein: CASSLPRTGGQDTQYF
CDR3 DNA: TGTGCCAGCAGCCTACCTAGGACAGGGGGTCAAGATACGCAGTATTTT

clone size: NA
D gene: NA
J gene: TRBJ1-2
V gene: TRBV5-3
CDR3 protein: CARSLAGAGYGYTF
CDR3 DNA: TGTGCCAGAAGCTTGGCAGGGGCAGGCTATGGCTACACCTTC

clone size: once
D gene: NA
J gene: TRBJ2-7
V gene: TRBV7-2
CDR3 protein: CASSVDSREQYF
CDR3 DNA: TGTGCCAGCAGCGTGGACAGTCGGGAGCAGTACTTC

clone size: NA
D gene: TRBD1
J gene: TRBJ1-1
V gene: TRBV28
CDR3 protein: CASSSLGWGQTTEAFF
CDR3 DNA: TGTGCCAGCAGCTCCTTGGGTTGGGGACAGACGACTGAAGCTTTCTTT

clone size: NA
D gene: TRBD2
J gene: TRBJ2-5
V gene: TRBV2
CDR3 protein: CASSRRGLAGGLEETQYF
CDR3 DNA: TGTGCCAGCAGTAGACGGGGACTAGCGGGGGGGCTCGAAGAGACCCAGTACTTC

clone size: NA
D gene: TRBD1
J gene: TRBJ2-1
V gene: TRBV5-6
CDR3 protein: CASSLGFDRDVEQFF
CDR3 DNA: TGTGCCAGCAGCTTGGGGTTCGACAGGGACGTTGAGCAGTTCTTC

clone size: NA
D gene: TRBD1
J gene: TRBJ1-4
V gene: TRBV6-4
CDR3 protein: CASNDRAEKLFF
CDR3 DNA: TGTGCCAGCAACGACAGGGCTGAAAAACTGTTTTTT

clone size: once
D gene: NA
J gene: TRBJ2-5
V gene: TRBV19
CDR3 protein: CASRLRYQETQYF
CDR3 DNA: TGTGCCAGTAGACTACGGTACCAAGAGACCCAGTACTTC

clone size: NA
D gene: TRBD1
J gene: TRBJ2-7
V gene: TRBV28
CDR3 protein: CASSFLGTGRYEQYF
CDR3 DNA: TGTGCCAGCAGTTTTCTAGGGACAGGGAGGTACGAGCAGTACTTC

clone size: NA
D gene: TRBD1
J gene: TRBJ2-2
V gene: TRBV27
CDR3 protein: CASSHRGLGTGTVVRTGELFF
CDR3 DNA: TGTGCCAGCAGCCATCGGGGCCTGGGGACAGGGACAGTGGTGAGGACCGGGGAGCTGTTTTTT

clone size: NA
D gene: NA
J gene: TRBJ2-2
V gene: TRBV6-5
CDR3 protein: CASKRDTGELFF
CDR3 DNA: TGTGCCAGCAAGAGGGATACCGGGGAGCTGTTTTTT

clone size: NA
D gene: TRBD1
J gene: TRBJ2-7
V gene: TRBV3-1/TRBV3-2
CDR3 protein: CASSRMGTGAYEQYF
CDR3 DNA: TGTGCCAGCAGCCGCATGGGGACAGGGGCTTACGAGCAGTACTTC

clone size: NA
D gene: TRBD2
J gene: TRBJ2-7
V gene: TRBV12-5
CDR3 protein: CASGWTSGASYEQYF
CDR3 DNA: TGTGCTAGTGGTTGGACTAGCGGGGCCTCCTACGAGCAGTACTTC

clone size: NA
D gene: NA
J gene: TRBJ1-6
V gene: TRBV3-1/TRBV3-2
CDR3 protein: CASSQESGVDNSPLHF
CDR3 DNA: TGTGCCAGCAGCCAAGAATCAGGGGTGGATAATTCACCCCTCCACTTT

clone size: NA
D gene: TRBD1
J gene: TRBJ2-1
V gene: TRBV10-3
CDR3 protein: CAISEDRGQFF
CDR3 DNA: TGTGCCATCAGTGAGGACAGGGGGCAGTTCTTC